This TCR beta chain was observed in a study of neurological immune-mediated disorders. Study-wide points: The absence of shared CDR3 amino acid sequences among expanded clones across subjects suggests private repertoires in all groups. HTLV-1-associated myelopathy had the most TCR clonal expansion, and multiple sclerosis had the least, less than healthy controls.

Regarding this clonotype: Its antigen is as yet unknown. The final CDR3 position lacks the conserved phenylalanine or tryptophan, pointing to a likely read error.

CDR1 LGHDT and CDR2 YNNKEL come from the germline V gene (reference sequence). V gave up 0 bases and J gave up 9 bases; unmatched junction bases: 7. The CDR3 runs to 16 residues. 5'RACE with 10-nucleotide random UMIs generated the cDNA. TCRdb passed the 5' RACE reads through MiXCR, listing each CDR3 protein once. This sample has tens of thousands of distinct CDR3 sequences, with more than 20% found just once. The time point: technical triplicate 2. This chain connects TRBV3-1 to TRBJ2-1; TRBD2 agrees at 11 bases. Material: PBMCs. This clonotype originated in a man in his sixties with HTLV-1-associated myelopathy (HAM/TSP). The CDR3 bases are TGTGCCAGCAGCCAAGATCGTAGCGGGAGGGGGGGTGAGCAGTTCTTA. Protein: CASSQDRSGRGGEQFL.